This T cell receptor beta chain is from a study of shared clonotypes between healthy human individuals. Details on this clone: Its target is not known.

Points from the study as a whole: Inspection by rarefaction showed sorted-subset sequencing to be incomplete despite large depth. Blood was the sole source, and tissue repertoires probably differ.

Terminally differentiated effector memory CD45RA+ cells were excluded by CCR7 positive selection of CD45RO-negative cells. Only Caucasian adults living in Nashville, Tennessee made up the donor group. Genomic DNA from each subset was divided evenly over several immunoSEQ plates. Sequenced by immunoSEQ multiplex PCR; TCRdb stores in-frame clones only, minus some. The sample records under 700,000 clones, around 96% being singletons. CDR1 is SGHTS, CDR2 YDEGEE, per germline. This CDR3 contains 18 residues. After removal of 2 bases from V and 2 bases from J, the junction contained 15 bases not matched to a gene.

The sequencing input was naive CD8+ T cells sorted from blood. The V gene is TRBV5-8, the J gene TRBJ2-7, with 8 bases aligning to TRBD1. The sequence derives from a woman aged 25 to 39 in good health. For the CDR3, the DNA is TGTGCCAGCAGCTTTTCCGGGACAGGATTCGCCGGGCCCTACGAGCAGTACTTC. This translates into CASSFSGTGFAGPYEQYF. The entire variable domain, with the rest obtained from reference TRBV5-8 and TRBJ2-7, is as follows: EAGVTQSPTHLIKTRGQQATLRCSPISGHTSVYWYQQALGLGLQFLLWYDEGEERNRGNFPPRFSGRQFPNYSSELNVNALELEDSALYLCASSFSGTGFAGPYEQYFGPGTRLTVT.